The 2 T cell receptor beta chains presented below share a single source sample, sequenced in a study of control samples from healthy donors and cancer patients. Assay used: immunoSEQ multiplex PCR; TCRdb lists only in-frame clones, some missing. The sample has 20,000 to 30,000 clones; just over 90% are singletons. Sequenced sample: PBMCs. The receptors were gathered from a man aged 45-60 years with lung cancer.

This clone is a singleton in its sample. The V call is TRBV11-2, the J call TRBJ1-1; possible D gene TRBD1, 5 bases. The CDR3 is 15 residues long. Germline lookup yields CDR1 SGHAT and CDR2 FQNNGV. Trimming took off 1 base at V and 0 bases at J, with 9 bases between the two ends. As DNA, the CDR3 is TGTGCCAGCAGCTTAGTACGGGGGATGAACACTGAAGCTTTCTTT. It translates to CASSLVRGMNTEAFF.

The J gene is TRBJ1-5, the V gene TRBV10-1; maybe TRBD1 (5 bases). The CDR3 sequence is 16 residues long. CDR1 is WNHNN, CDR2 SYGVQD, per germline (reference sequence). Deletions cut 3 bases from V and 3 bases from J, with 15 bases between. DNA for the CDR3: TGCGCCAGCAGTGATGTAACAGGAGGGAACAATCAGCCCCAGCATTTT. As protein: CASSDVTGGNNQPQHF.